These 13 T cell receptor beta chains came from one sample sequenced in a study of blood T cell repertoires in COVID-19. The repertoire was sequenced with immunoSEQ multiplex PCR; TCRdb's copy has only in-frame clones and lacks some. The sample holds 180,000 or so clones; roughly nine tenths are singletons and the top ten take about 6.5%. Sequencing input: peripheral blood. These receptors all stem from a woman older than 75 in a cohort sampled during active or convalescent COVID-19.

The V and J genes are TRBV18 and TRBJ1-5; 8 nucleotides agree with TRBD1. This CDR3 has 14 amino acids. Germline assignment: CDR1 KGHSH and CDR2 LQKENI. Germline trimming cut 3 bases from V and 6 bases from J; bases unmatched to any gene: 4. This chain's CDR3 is CASSPTGGGQPQHF. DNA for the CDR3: TGTGCCAGCTCACCCACAGGGGGGGGTCAGCCCCAGCATTTT. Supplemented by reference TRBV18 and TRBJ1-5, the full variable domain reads NAGVMQNPRHLVRRRGQEARLRCSPMKGHSHVYWYRQLPEEGLKFMVYLQKENIIDESGMPKERFSAEFPKEGPSILRIQQVVRGDSAAYFCASSPTGGGQPQHFGDGTRLSIL.

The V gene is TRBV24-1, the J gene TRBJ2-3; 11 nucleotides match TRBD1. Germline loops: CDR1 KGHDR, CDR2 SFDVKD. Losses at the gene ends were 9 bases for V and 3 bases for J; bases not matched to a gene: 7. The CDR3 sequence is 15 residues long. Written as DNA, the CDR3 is TGTGCCACCGGAGAGGACAGGGGGCAGACAGATACGCAGTATTTT. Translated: CATGEDRGQTDTQYF.

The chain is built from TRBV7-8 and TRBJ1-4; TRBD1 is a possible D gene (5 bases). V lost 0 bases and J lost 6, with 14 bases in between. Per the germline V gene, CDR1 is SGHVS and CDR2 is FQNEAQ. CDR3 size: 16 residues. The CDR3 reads CASSLALEGADEKLFF. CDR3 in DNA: TGTGCCAGCAGCTTAGCCCTGGAAGGGGCCGATGAAAAACTGTTTTTT.

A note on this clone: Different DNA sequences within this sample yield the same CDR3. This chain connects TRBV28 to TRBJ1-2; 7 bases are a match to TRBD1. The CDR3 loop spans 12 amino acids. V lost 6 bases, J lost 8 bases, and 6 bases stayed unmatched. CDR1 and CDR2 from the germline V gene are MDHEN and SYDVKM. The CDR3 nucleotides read TGTGCCAGCAGCCTGACAGGGTCCGGCTACACCTTC. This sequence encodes CASSLTGSGYTF.

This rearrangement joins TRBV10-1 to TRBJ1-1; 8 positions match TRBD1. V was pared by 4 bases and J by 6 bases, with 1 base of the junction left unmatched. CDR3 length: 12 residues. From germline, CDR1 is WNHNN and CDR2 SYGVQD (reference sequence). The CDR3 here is CASSGQGPEAFF. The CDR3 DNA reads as TGCGCCAGCAGTGGACAGGGGCCTGAAGCTTTCTTT.

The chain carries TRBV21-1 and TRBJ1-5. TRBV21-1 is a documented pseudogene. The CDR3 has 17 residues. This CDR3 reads CASSKVEGWDSNQPQHF. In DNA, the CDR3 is TGTGCCAGCAGCAAAGTCGAGGGTTGGGATAGCAATCAGCCCCAGCATTTT.

The CDR3, as DNA: TGTGCCAGCAGTCAGGAGGTGAACACTGAAGCTTTCTTT. Translating it yields CASSQEVNTEAFF. This sequence joins TRBV2 and TRBJ1-1; no firm D call. Trimming pared 5 bases from V and 0 bases from J, leaving 7 bases between. The CDR3 has 13 residues. The germline CDR1 and CDR2 sequences are SNHLY and FYNNEI.

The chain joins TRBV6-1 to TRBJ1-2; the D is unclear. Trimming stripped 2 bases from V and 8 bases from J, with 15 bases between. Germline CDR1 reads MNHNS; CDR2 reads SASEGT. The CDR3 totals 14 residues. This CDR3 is CASSERIGVYGYTF. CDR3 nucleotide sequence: TGTGCCAGCAGTGAAAGAATCGGGGTCTACGGCTACACCTTC.

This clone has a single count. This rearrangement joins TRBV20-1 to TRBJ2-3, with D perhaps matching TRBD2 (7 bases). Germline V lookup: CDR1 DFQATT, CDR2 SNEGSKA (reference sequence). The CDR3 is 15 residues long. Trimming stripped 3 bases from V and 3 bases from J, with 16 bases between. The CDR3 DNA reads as TGCAGTGCTAGTGCCCCCGAGGGGGGGACAGATACGCAGTATTTT. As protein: CSASAPEGGTDTQYF.

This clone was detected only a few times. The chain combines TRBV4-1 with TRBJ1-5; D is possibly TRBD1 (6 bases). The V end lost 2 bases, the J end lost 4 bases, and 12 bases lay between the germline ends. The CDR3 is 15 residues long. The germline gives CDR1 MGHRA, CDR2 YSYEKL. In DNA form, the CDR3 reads TGCGCCAGCAGCCAAACTATTGACAGGAATCAGCCCCAGCATTTT. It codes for CASSQTIDRNQPQHF.

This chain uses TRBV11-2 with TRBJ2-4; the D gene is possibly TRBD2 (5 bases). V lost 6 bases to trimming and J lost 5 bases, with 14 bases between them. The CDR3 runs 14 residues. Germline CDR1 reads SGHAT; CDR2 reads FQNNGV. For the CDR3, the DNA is TGTGCCAGCAGGACGCCCCCCGGGGAAAACATTCAGTACTTC. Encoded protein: CASRTPPGENIQYF.

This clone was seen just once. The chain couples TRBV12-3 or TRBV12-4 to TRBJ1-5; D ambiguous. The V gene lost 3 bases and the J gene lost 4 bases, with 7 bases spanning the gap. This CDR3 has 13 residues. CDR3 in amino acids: CASSFGENQPQHF. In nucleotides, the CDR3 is TGTGCCAGCAGTTTTGGGGAGAATCAGCCCCAGCATTTT.

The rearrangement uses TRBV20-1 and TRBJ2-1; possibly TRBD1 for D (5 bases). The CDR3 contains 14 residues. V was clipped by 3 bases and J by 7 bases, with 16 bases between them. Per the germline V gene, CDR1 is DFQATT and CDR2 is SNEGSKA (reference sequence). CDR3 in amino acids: CSASSHSGWNEQFF. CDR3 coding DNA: TGCAGTGCTAGTAGCCATTCAGGGTGGAATGAGCAGTTCTTC.